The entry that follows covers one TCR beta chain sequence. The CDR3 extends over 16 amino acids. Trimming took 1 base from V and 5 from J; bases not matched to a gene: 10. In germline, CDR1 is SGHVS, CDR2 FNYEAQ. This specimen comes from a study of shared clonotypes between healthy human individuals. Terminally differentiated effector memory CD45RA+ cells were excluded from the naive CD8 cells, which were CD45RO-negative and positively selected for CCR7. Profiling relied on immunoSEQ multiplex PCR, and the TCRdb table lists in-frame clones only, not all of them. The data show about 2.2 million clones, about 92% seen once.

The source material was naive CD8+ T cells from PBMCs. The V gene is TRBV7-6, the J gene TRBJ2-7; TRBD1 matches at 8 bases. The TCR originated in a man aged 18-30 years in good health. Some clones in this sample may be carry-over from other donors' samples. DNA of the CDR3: TGTGCCAGCAGCTTAGTGTACAGGGGGGCCCTCCACGAGCAGTACTTC. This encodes CASSLVYRGALHEQYF.